The TCR beta chain under discussion was sequenced for a study of blood T cells in healthy people across ages. A J-beta primer mix and a sample-barcoded 5' primer were used in a second PCR of about 6 to 12 cycles. Using its own MiXCR run on the 5' RACE reads, TCRdb lists one record per CDR3 protein. The data hold over a million distinct CDR3 sequences, with roughly 60% observed a single time. From germline, CDR1 is SGHTA and CDR2 FQGNSA. Deletions cut 6 bases from V and 8 bases from J, with 17 bases between. The CDR3 has 14 amino acids. Sequenced input: blood. The receptor's source is a young man in good health. The chain uses TRBV7-2 and TRBJ2-1; tentatively, D is TRBD2 (7 bases). CDR3 loop: CASSHGGALDEQFF. The DNA of the CDR3 is TGTGCCAGCAGTCATGGGGGGGCCTTGGATGAGCAGTTCTTC.